This T cell receptor (beta chain) is drawn from a study of shared clonotypes between healthy human individuals. This clone has more than one count but fewer than ten. The CDR3 runs to 12 residues. Germline assignment: CDR1 MDHEN and CDR2 SYDVKM. Trimming took off 5 bases at V and 10 bases at J, with 12 bases between the two ends. Only in-frame clones appear in the TCRdb table, and some are missing; sequencing was by immunoSEQ multiplex PCR. The sample consists of 450,000 to 500,000 clones, roughly 85% of them appearing once. This sequence joins TRBV28 and TRBJ1-5; D is ambiguous. The sequenced sample was PBMCs. The source is a woman aged 40 to 55 in good health. Some clones in this sample may be carry-over from other donors' samples. CDR3 sequence reads: CASSPPEYPQHF. CDR3 in DNA: TGTGCCAGCAGTCCCCCCGAGTATCCCCAGCATTTT.